This TCR beta chain was retrieved from a study of beta chain features in type 1 diabetes. Expressed TCRB transcripts were sequenced, since all the RNA that had been isolated was reverse transcribed. Profiling relied on immunoSEQ multiplex PCR, and the TCRdb table lists in-frame clones only, not all of them. Altogether hundreds of thousands of clones are present, around 8% being singletons, with the ten largest covering more than 0.4%. This clone turned up a few times. Its target is not known. Whole-study findings and limits: A greater similarity of naive, central memory and Treg TCRB repertoires was seen among patients than among healthy donors. PCR might favor shorter templates, equally in patients and controls. When Type 1 diabetes patients were examined, their TCRB CDR3s proved moderately but significantly shorter in all four CD4+ subsets.

Germline V gene sequence: CDR1 MGHRA, CDR2 YSYEKL. Trimming shortened V by 4 bases and J by 4 bases, and 16 bases separated the two germline ends. The CDR3 runs 15 residues. The clonotype originates from a woman aged 18-30 years in good health. The sample comprised central memory CD4+ T cells from blood. The gene calls are TRBV4-1 and TRBJ1-1; TRBD1 is a possible D gene (5 bases). CDR3 loop: CASSPFTGVRTEAFF. DNA of the CDR3: TGCGCCAGCAGCCCCTTCACGGGGGTTCGCACTGAAGCTTTCTTT.